The rows below give T cell receptor beta chains drawn from one sample of a study of blood T cell repertoires in COVID-19. Measured with immunoSEQ multiplex PCR; TCRdb has only the in-frame clones, and not every one. The table has more than 85,000 clones, about four fifths seen once; the top ten hold approximately 20%. What was sequenced was peripheral blood. These receptors were collected from a man older than 75 with acute or convalescent COVID-19. Each CDR3 is given with its conserved first and last residue. The D gene is left open where the match is weak. Size is stated for part of the rows, as once, few or many counts, or as a class when the clone is expanded.

V gene	clone size	D gene	J gene	CDR3 protein	CDR3 DNA
TRBV7-9	NA	TRBD1	TRBJ1-5	CASSSGQSNQPQHF	TGTGCCAGCAGTTCGGGACAGTCTAATCAGCCCCAGCATTTT
TRBV7-9	few	TRBD1	TRBJ2-7	CASSHRDRGEQYF	TGTGCCAGCAGCCACCGGGACAGGGGCGAGCAGTACTTC
TRBV10-2	NA	NA	TRBJ2-1	CALRQQGGNEQFF	TGCGCCCTCAGACAACAGGGTGGGAATGAGCAGTTCTTC
TRBV2	NA	NA	TRBJ1-2	CASSAPTATNYGYTF	TGTGCCAGCAGCGCACCGACAGCAACTAACTATGGCTACACCTTC
TRBV4-3	NA	NA	TRBJ1-1	CASSHGRQNTEAFF	TGCGCCAGCAGCCATGGGAGGCAGAACACTGAAGCTTTCTTT
TRBV6-6	NA	NA	TRBJ2-3	CASSGSETQYF	TGTGCCAGCAGTGGGAGTGAGACGCAGTATTTT
TRBV24-1	NA	NA	TRBJ1-1	CATGTGSTEAFF	TGTGCCACCGGCACAGGGAGCACTGAAGCTTTCTTT
TRBV7-2	NA	TRBD2	TRBJ2-1	CASSHLTSGYNEQFF	TGTGCCAGCAGCCACCTGACTAGCGGATACAATGAGCAGTTCTTC
TRBV6-2/TRBV6-3	once	TRBD2	TRBJ2-1	CASSYSGGGYNEQFF	TGTGCCAGCAGTTACTCTGGCGGGGGCTACAATGAGCAGTTCTTC
TRBV5-6	NA	NA	TRBJ2-7	CASSSWGTSVSYEQYF	TGTGCCAGCAGCTCATGGGGGACTTCGGTCTCCTACGAGCAGTACTTC
TRBV5-4	NA	TRBD2	TRBJ2-2	CASSFGGANPGELFF	TGTGCCAGCAGCTTCGGGGGGGCGAATCCCGGGGAGCTGTTTTTT
TRBV7-8	NA	TRBD2	TRBJ2-1	CASSSSLFSGTSHNEQFF	TGTGCCAGCAGCTCCTCCCTCTTTTCCGGGACTAGCCACAATGAGCAGTTCTTC
TRBV11-2	NA	TRBD1	TRBJ1-2	CASSLRDSPSGYTF	TGTGCCAGCAGCTTACGGGACAGTCCGTCCGGCTACACCTTC
TRBV4-1	NA	TRBD1	TRBJ1-2	CASGQGYGYTF	TGCGCCAGCGGACAGGGCTATGGCTACACCTTC
TRBV10-1	NA	NA	TRBJ1-1	CASSEISGVTEAFF	TGCGCCAGCAGTGAAATTTCGGGGGTCACTGAAGCTTTCTTT
TRBV11-2	once	TRBD1	TRBJ2-7	CASSLAGGWAYEQYF	TGTGCCAGCAGCTTAGCAGGGGGTTGGGCCTACGAGCAGTACTTC
TRBV6-5	NA	NA	TRBJ1-2	CASSYSRGSGYTF	TGTGCCAGCAGTTACTCGAGGGGGAGTGGCTACACCTTC
TRBV4-1	NA	NA	TRBJ1-5	CASSQDGGISNQPQHF	TGCGCCAGCAGCCAAGATGGGGGGATAAGTAATCAGCCCCAGCATTTT
TRBV9	few	TRBD1	TRBJ2-7	CASSPGQGAYEQYF	TGTGCCAGCAGCCCAGGACAGGGGGCCTACGAGCAGTACTTC
TRBV7-9	NA	NA	TRBJ2-7	CASSLDVRDYEQYF	TGTGCCAGCAGCTTGGACGTCAGGGATTACGAGCAGTACTTC
TRBV27	NA	NA	TRBJ1-5	CASSPRQGRGNQPQHF	TGTGCCAGCAGTCCTCGCCAGGGAAGGGGCAATCAGCCCCAGCATTTT
TRBV28	NA	NA	TRBJ2-1	CASSITGTPGNEQFF	TGTGCCAGCAGTATCACCGGGACACCTGGGAATGAGCAGTTCTTC
TRBV7-2	many	NA	TRBJ2-7	CASSRSGYEQYF	TGTGCCAGCAGCCGGTCTGGCTACGAGCAGTACTTC
TRBV5-5	NA	NA	TRBJ1-6	CASSVNNSPLHF	TGTGCCAGCAGCGTAAATAATTCACCCCTCCACTTT
TRBV7-9	NA	TRBD2	TRBJ2-1	CASSLGTSGSDEQFF	TGTGCCAGCAGCTTAGGGACTAGCGGGAGTGATGAGCAGTTCTTC
TRBV3-1/TRBV3-2	NA	NA	TRBJ2-5	CASSQASETQYF	TGTGCCAGCAGCCAAGCTTCGGAGACCCAGTACTTC
TRBV7-6	NA	NA	TRBJ1-6	CASSLSSYNSPLHF	TGTGCCAGCAGCCTTAGCTCCTATAATTCACCCCTCCACTTT
TRBV7-2	few	NA	TRBJ1-1	CASSLGQNTEAFF	TGTGCCAGCAGCTTAGGTCAGAACACTGAAGCTTTCTTT
TRBV13	NA	NA	TRBJ2-3	CASSDGTRSTQYF	TGTGCCAGCAGCGACGGGACTCGATCTACGCAGTATTTT
TRBV19	NA	TRBD1	TRBJ1-4	CASSLQGAGEKLFF	TGTGCCAGTAGTCTCCAGGGGGCTGGTGAAAAACTGTTTTTT
TRBV6-6	NA	NA	TRBJ2-3	CASSANRGGGTDTQYF	TGTGCCAGCAGTGCCAACAGGGGAGGTGGCACAGATACGCAGTATTTT
TRBV12-3/TRBV12-4	once	NA	TRBJ1-3	CASGRHSGNTIYF	TGTGCCAGCGGTAGACACTCTGGAAACACCATATATTTT
TRBV13	NA	NA	TRBJ1-6	CASSLKGQMNNSPLHF	TGTGCCAGCAGCTTAAAAGGACAGATGAATAATTCACCCCTCCACTTT
TRBV15	NA	NA	TRBJ2-7	CATSRDQGGKSYEQYF	TGTGCCACCAGCAGAGATCAGGGCGGGAAATCCTACGAGCAGTACTTC
TRBV7-2	NA	NA	TRBJ2-7	CASSQIPDSSYEQYF	TGTGCCAGCAGCCAGATACCCGACAGCTCCTACGAGCAGTACTTC
TRBV9	NA	TRBD1	TRBJ1-2	CASSIGGQGHGYTF	TGTGCCAGCAGCATCGGAGGACAGGGGCATGGCTACACCTTC
TRBV5-1	NA	NA	TRBJ1-1	CASSQNRALGNTEAFF	TGCGCCAGCAGCCAAAACAGGGCTCTAGGGAACACTGAAGCTTTCTTT
TRBV15	few	NA	TRBJ2-5	CATSTTYSGRGKETQYF	TGTGCCACCAGCACCACTTACTCCGGGCGCGGGAAAGAGACCCAGTACTTC
TRBV11-2	few	NA	TRBJ1-1	CASSRIAPRADTEAFF	TGTGCCAGCAGCCGAATAGCCCCGCGGGCCGACACTGAAGCTTTCTTT
TRBV19	NA	NA	TRBJ1-3	CASSTGFGSGNTIYF	TGTGCCAGTAGTACAGGGTTCGGCTCTGGAAACACCATATATTTT
TRBV5-6	NA	NA	TRBJ1-2	CASSQQGTANYGYTF	TGTGCCAGCAGCCAACAGGGAACAGCTAACTATGGCTACACCTTC
TRBV29-1	NA	TRBD2	TRBJ2-1	CSVASGRDNEQFF	TGCAGCGTTGCTAGCGGGAGAGACAATGAGCAGTTCTTC
TRBV6-5	NA	NA	TRBJ2-3	CASSLLSGSTDTQYF	TGTGCCAGCAGCTTACTGTCGGGGAGCACAGATACGCAGTATTTT
TRBV19	few	TRBD2	TRBJ2-1	CASSPAGRLAGVNEQFF	TGTGCCAGTAGCCCGGCGGGTAGGCTAGCGGGAGTGAATGAGCAGTTCTTC